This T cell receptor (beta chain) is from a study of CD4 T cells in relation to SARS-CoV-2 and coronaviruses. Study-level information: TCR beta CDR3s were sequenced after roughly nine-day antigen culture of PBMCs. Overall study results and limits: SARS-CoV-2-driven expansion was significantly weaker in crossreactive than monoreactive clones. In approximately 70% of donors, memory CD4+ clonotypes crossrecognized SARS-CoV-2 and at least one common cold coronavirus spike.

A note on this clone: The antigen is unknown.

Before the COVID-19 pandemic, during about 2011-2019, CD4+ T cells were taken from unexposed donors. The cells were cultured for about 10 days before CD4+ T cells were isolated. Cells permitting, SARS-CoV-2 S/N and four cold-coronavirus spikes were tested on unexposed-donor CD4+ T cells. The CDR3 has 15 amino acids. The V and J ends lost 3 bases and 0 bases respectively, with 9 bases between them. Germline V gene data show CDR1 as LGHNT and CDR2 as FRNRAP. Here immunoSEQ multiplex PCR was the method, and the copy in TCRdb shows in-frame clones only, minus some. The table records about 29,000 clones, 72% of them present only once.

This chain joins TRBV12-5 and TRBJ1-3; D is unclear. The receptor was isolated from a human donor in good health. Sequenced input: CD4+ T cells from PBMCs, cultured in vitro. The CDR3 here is CASGFRLYSGNTIYF. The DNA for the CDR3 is TGTGCTAGTGGTTTCAGGCTTTACTCTGGAAACACCATATATTTT.